A single sample gave rise to the 9 T cell receptor beta chains below, sequenced in a study of T cell clones after liver transplantation. Libraries were prepared by immunoSEQ multiplex PCR; TCRdb keeps only in-frame clonotypes and omits some of them. This sample has roughly 100,000 clones, with around 83% found just once. The specimen comprised CD4+ T cells from blood, sampled before liver transplant. The receptors were gathered from a human donor who received a liver transplant.

V is TRBV5-1 and J is TRBJ2-7; 11 bases map to TRBD1. The length of the CDR3 is 15 residues. Trimming at V came to 3 bases and at J to 1 base, leaving 3 bases not matched to a gene. Germline CDR1 and CDR2: SGHRS and YFSETQ. This CDR3 reads CASSSRDRGSYEQYF. The CDR3 DNA reads TGCGCCAGCAGCTCACGGGACAGGGGGTCCTACGAGCAGTACTTC.

The J gene is TRBJ2-1, the V gene TRBV19; 8 bases match TRBD2. This CDR3 is 15 amino acids long. The V gene's germline CDR1 is LNHDA and CDR2 SQIVND (reference sequence). V trimming: 5 bases; J trimming: 3 bases; junction bases outside the gene matches: 6. In DNA form, the CDR3 reads TGTGCCAGTAGTTCCCCTAGCGGGCGCTACAATGAGCAGTTCTTC. Its translation is CASSSPSGRYNEQFF.

This chain uses TRBV7-9 with TRBJ1-2, with 9 bases identical to TRBD1. Germline-derived CDR1 and CDR2 are SEHNR and FQNEAQ (reference sequence). The CDR3 has 13 residues. After removal of 5 bases from V and 6 bases from J, the junction contained 4 bases not matched to a gene. CDR3 nucleotides: TGTGCCAGCAGCCCCGGGACAGGGCATGGCTACACCTTC. Its protein product is CASSPGTGHGYTF. Combining the CDR3 with reference TRBV7-9 and TRBJ1-2 gives the whole variable domain DTGVSQNPRHKITKRGQNVTFRCDPISEHNRLYWYRQTLGQGPEFLTYFQNEAQLEKSRLLSDRFSAERPKGSFSTLEIQRTEQGDSAMYLCASSPGTGHGYTFGSGTRLTVV.

The chain employs TRBV7-3 and TRBJ1-2; maybe TRBD1 (5 bases). This CDR3 comprises 13 residues. Between the trimmed V and J ends, which lost 2 bases and 8 bases, there was a span of 12 bases. Germline CDR1 reads SGHTA; CDR2 reads FQGTGA. CDR3 sequence: CASSLGAETGYTF. The CDR3 DNA sequence: TGTGCCAGCAGCTTAGGGGCAGAAACCGGCTACACCTTC.

This chain links TRBV5-6 with TRBJ1-2; 7 bases align to TRBD1. The J segment lost 2 bases and the V segment lost 0 bases, leaving 4 bases of the junction unmatched. This CDR3 contains 15 residues. Per germline, CDR1 SGHDT and CDR2 YYEEEE. The CDR3 sequence is CASSLAGGANYGYTF. The DNA of the CDR3 is TGTGCCAGCAGCTTGGCAGGGGGGGCCAACTATGGCTACACCTTC.

The chain couples TRBV12-5 to TRBJ1-1; possible D gene TRBD1, 6 bases. V was shortened by 2 bases and J by 1 base, with 14 bases between the two germline ends. The CDR3 covers 16 residues. Germline V gene sequence: CDR1 LGHNT, CDR2 FRNRAP. Here the CDR3 reads CASGLLPPGQNTEAFF. The CDR3 DNA sequence: TGTGCTAGTGGTTTGCTTCCTCCGGGACAGAACACTGAAGCTTTCTTT.

This rearrangement joins TRBV5-8 to TRBJ1-2; D remains unclear. Germline V lookup: CDR1 SGHTS, CDR2 YDEGEE. The CDR3 runs to 11 residues. Trimming removed 0 bases from V and 7 bases from J, with 4 bases in between. Written as DNA, the CDR3 is TGTGCCAGCAGCTTGGCAGGTGGCTACACCTTC. Protein sequence: CASSLAGGYTF.

The chain links TRBV19 to TRBJ2-5; TRBD1 is a possible D gene (6 bases). Trimming took 4 bases from V and 1 from J, leaving 19 bases between them. The CDR3 loop spans 17 amino acids. The V gene's germline CDR1 is LNHDA and CDR2 SQIVND (reference sequence). CDR3 sequence (DNA): TGTGCCAGTAGTAAGGGCGTGACCACAGGGCTCCAAGAGACCCAGTACTTC. Amino acids: CASSKGVTTGLQETQYF.

The chain has TRBV4-2 and TRBJ1-5, with D uncertain. Germline assignment: CDR1 LGHNA and CDR2 YNFKEQ. Trimming pared 1 base from V and 7 bases from J, leaving 11 bases between. CDR3 size: 14 residues. The CDR3 DNA is TGTGCCAGCAGCCAAGCCGGAGGGAACCAGCCCCAGCATTTT. As protein: CASSQAGGNQPQHF.